One sample yielded the 20 T cell receptor beta chains listed below, sequenced in a study of blood T cells in healthy people across ages. The authors ran a second PCR of roughly 7 to 11 cycles using a sample-barcoded 5' primer and a J-beta primer mix. In TCRdb, the 5' RACE reads were re-called with MiXCR into one record per CDR3 protein. Here the sample spans 600,000 to 1,000,000 distinct CDR3 sequences, 58% being singletons. Material: blood. The source of these receptors is a man under 40 in good health.

The chain has TRBV29-1 and TRBJ2-7; tentative D call: TRBD2 (6 bases). Germline CDR1 reads SQVTM; CDR2 reads ANQGSEA. The CDR3 runs 14 residues. Between the trimmed V and J ends, which lost 1 base and 2 bases, there was a span of 12 bases. CDR3 loop: CSVEARGGTYEQYF. CDR3 DNA sequence: TGCAGCGTTGAAGCGAGGGGCGGGACCTACGAGCAGTACTTC.

This chain joins TRBV6-2 or TRBV6-3 and TRBJ2-7; D is unclear. Judging by the DNA end, TRBJ2-5 fits better; the J call may be wrong. Germline V gene sequence: CDR1 MNHEY, CDR2 SVGEGT. The CDR3 covers 15 residues. The CDR3 DNA follows: TGTGCCAGCAGTTACTCGGGTCGGACCGGGGAGACCCAGTACTTC. It encodes CASSYSGRTGETQYF.

This clonotype was detected only once. CDR3 protein: CATSVKREGQGETQYF. CDR3 DNA: TGTGCCACCAGTGTAAAGCGGGAGGGCCAGGGAGAGACCCAGTACTTC. The chain couples TRBV24-1 to TRBJ2-5; 10 bases agree with TRBD2. Germline trimming cut 5 bases from V and 4 bases from J; bases unmatched to any gene: 9. CDR1 and CDR2 (germline): KGHDR, SFDVKD. The CDR3 is 16 amino acids.

This sequence joins TRBV6-2 or TRBV6-3 and TRBJ2-6; D gene unclear. V lost 2 bases and J 0 bases, leaving 8 bases between the germline ends. This CDR3 has 16 residues. The V gene's germline CDR1 is MNHEY and CDR2 SVGEGT. CDR3 protein: CASSYALYSGANVLTF. In DNA form, the CDR3 reads TGTGCCAGCAGTTACGCACTTTACTCTGGGGCCAACGTCCTGACTTTC.

There are a few counts of this clonotype. The J gene is TRBJ2-7, the V gene TRBV6-2 or TRBV6-3; the D gene could be TRBD1 or TRBD2 (5 bases each). The V end lost 4 bases, the J end lost 1 base, and 11 bases lay between the germline ends. The CDR3 runs to 14 residues. Germline assignment: CDR1 MNHEY and CDR2 SVGEGT. This CDR3 reads CASSFGTYSYEQYF. CDR3 coding DNA: TGTGCCAGCAGTTTTGGGACGTATTCCTACGAGCAGTACTTC.

The rearrangement links TRBV6-6 to TRBJ1-2, with D uncertain. Germline CDR1 and CDR2: MNHNY and SVGAGI (reference sequence). CDR3 length equals 14 residues. V was clipped by 2 bases and J by 0 bases, with 7 bases between them. The CDR3, as DNA: TGTGCCAGCAGTTACGGCCAGACTAACTATGGCTACACCTTC. It translates to CASSYGQTNYGYTF.

The rearrangement uses TRBV20-1 and TRBJ1-4; the D is unclear. Germline CDR1 DFQATT, CDR2 SNEGSKA (reference sequence). This CDR3 spans 13 amino acids. V lost 0 bases, J lost 8 bases, and 10 bases lay in between. The CDR3 reads CSARDQVIEKLFF. CDR3 sequence (DNA): TGCAGTGCTAGAGATCAGGTCATCGAAAAACTGTTTTTT.

This clonotype showed up just a few times. The rearrangement links TRBV6-5 to TRBJ2-1, with D perhaps TRBD2 (6 bases). CDR1 and CDR2 (germline): MNHEY, SVGAGI. The CDR3 runs 16 residues. V was cut by 10 bases and J by 0 bases, with 19 bases left in between. The CDR3 loop reads CATAVAVIYSYNEQFF. The CDR3, as DNA: TGTGCCACCGCAGTAGCGGTAATTTACTCCTACAATGAGCAGTTCTTC.

The genes are TRBV7-9 and TRBJ1-2, with 7 nucleotides matching TRBD1. The ends lost 5 bases at V and 4 bases at J; junction bases unmatched: 7. Germline V gene lookup returns CDR1 SEHNR and CDR2 FQNEAQ (reference sequence). The CDR3 sequence is 14 residues long. The CDR3 coding sequence is TGTGCCAGCAGCCCAGGGGGGACGGCCTATGGCTACACCTTC. Translated: CASSPGGTAYGYTF.

The chain recombines TRBV10-3 with TRBJ2-7; D is perhaps TRBD2 (7 bases). The DNA end favors TRBJ2-5, so the J call may be wrong. The CDR3 runs to 13 residues. Germline lookup yields CDR1 ENHRY and CDR2 SYGVKD. The CDR3 reads CAIGRGGLETQYF. The CDR3 DNA sequence: TGTGCCATCGGTAGGGGGGGGCTGGAGACCCAGTACTTC.

The chain carries TRBV20-1 and TRBJ2-1; the D gene is possibly TRBD2 (6 bases). V shed 6 bases and J shed 8 bases, with 17 bases lying between them. Germline assignment: CDR1 DFQATT and CDR2 SNEGSKA (reference sequence). This CDR3 has 13 amino acids. CDR3 coding DNA: TGCAGTGCACCACGACTAGACACGGATGAGCAGTTCTTC. This sequence encodes CSAPRLDTDEQFF.

This rearrangement joins TRBV29-1 to TRBJ2-1; no definite D call. V was trimmed by 7 bases and J by 4 bases, leaving 11 bases between them. Germline lookup yields CDR1 SQVTM and CDR2 ANQGSEA. The CDR3 totals 12 residues. The CDR3 DNA reads TGCAGCGCTTCGTTTCAATACAATGAGCAGTTCTTC. Protein sequence: CSASFQYNEQFF.

There are a few counts of this clonotype. The chain has TRBV7-2 and TRBJ1-2, with D possibly TRBD1 on 6 matching bases. The CDR3 is 11 residues long. Germline-derived CDR1 and CDR2 are SGHTA and FQGNSA. Trimming stripped 5 bases from V and 13 bases from J, with 14 bases between. For the CDR3, the DNA is TGTGCCAGCAGCCCATCTACAGGGTTCACCTTC. Translation gives CASSPSTGFTF.

CDR3 amino acids: CASRGENYGYTF. CDR3 in DNA: TGTGCCAGCAGAGGGGAAAACTATGGCTACACCTTC. This chain uses TRBV25-1 with TRBJ1-2; D may be TRBD1 (5 bases). Germline CDR1 MGHDK, CDR2 SYGVNS. This CDR3 is built from 12 residues. V lost 6 bases, J lost 2 bases, and 7 bases lay in between.

The rearrangement joins TRBV6-6 to TRBJ1-1; 10 nucleotides line up with TRBD1. The CDR3 has 17 amino acids. Germline CDR1 MNHNY, CDR2 SVGAGI (reference sequence). The J segment lost 6 bases and the V segment lost 5 bases, leaving 15 bases of the junction unmatched. The CDR3 DNA follows: TGTGCCAGCAGTCCCCGGGACAGGGGCATTGGTTCCCCTGAAGCTTTCTTT. Protein product: CASSPRDRGIGSPEAFF.

The rearrangement uses TRBV7-9 and TRBJ2-4, with 10 bases that match TRBD1. The better agreement between TRBJ2-7 and the DNA end casts doubt on the J call. Germline-derived CDR1 and CDR2 are SEHNR and FQNEAQ (reference sequence). The CDR3 is 16 residues long. The CDR3 loop is CASSPGGTGEYYEQYF. CDR3 nucleotides: TGTGCCAGCAGCCCGGGAGGGACAGGGGAATACTACGAGCAGTACTTC.

This clonotype was seen more than once but under ten times. The rearrangement uses TRBV27 and TRBJ2-3; D gene uncertain. V shed 8 bases and J shed 3 bases, with 15 bases lying between them. Germline V gene data show CDR1 as MNHEY and CDR2 as SMNVEV (reference sequence). The CDR3 extends over 14 amino acids. CDR3: CASGSPLRTDTQYF. CDR3 nucleotide sequence: TGTGCCAGCGGTTCTCCCCTGCGGACAGATACGCAGTATTTT.

The chain combines TRBV11-1 with TRBJ2-3, with 10 bases matching TRBD2. This CDR3 contains 15 residues. CDR1 is SGHAT, CDR2 FQDESV, per germline (reference sequence). V lost 0 bases and J lost 6; bases outside the gene matches: 3. In DNA form, the CDR3 reads TGTGCCAGCAGCTTAGCTAGCGGGAGGCTGGATACGCAGTATTTT. Amino acid sequence: CASSLASGRLDTQYF.

J is TRBJ2-6 and V is TRBV29-1; no clear D gene. Germline CDR1 reads SQVTM; CDR2 reads ANQGSEA. Trimming took 3 bases from V and 0 from J, leaving 21 bases between them. The CDR3 has 19 amino acids. The CDR3 here is CSVECGVKPPLSGANVLTF. CDR3 nucleotide sequence: TGCAGCGTTGAGTGTGGCGTCAAGCCCCCACTCTCTGGGGCCAACGTCCTGACTTTC.

The J gene is TRBJ2-2, the V gene TRBV7-9; weak D call: TRBD1 (5 bases). Germline V gene lookup returns CDR1 SEHNR and CDR2 FQNEAQ (reference sequence). V lost 8 bases and J lost 0, with 13 bases in between. The CDR3 has 15 amino acids. The CDR3: CASDLAGTNTGELFF. As DNA, the CDR3 is TGTGCCAGCGATTTGGCAGGGACGAACACCGGGGAGCTGTTTTTT.